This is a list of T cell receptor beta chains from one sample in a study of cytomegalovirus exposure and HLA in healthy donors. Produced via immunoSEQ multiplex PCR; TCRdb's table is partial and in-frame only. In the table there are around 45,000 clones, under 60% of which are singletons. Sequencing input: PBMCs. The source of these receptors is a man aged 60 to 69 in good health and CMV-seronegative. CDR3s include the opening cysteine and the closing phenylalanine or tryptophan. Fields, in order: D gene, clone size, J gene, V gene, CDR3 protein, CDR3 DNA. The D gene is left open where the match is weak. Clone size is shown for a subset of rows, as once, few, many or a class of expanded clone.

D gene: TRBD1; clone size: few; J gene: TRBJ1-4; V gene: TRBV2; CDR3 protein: CASSRTGTDEKLFF; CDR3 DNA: TGTGCCAGCAGTCGGACAGGAACCGATGAAAAACTGTTTTTT
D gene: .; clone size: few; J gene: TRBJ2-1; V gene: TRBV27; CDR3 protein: CATAMSSYNEQFF; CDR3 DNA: TGTGCCACCGCGATGAGCTCCTACAATGAGCAGTTCTTC
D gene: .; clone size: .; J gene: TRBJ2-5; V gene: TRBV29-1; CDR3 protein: CSVALWGLETQYF; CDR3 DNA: TGCAGCGTAGCCCTTTGGGGCTTGGAGACCCAGTACTTC
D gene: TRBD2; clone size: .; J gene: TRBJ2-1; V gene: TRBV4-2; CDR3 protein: CASSQDDSGSTYNEQFF; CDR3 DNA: TGTGCCAGCAGCCAAGACGATAGCGGGAGCACCTACAATGAGCAGTTCTTC
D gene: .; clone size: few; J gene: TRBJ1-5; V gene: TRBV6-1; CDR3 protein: CASSEATGSPPQHF; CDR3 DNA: TGTGCCAGCAGTGAAGCAACAGGGAGCCCGCCCCAGCATTTT
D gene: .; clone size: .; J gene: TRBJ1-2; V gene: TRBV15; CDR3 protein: CATSRAHLGGYGYTF; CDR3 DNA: TGTGCCACCAGCAGAGCCCATCTGGGGGGCTATGGCTACACCTTC
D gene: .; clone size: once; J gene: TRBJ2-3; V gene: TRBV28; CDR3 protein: CASRWLGADTQYF; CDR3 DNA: TGTGCCAGCAGATGGTTAGGGGCAGATACGCAGTATTTT
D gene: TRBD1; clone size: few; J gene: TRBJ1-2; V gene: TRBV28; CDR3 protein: CASSSVYRGRNYGYTF; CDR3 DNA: TGTGCCAGCAGCTCCGTTTACAGGGGGCGCAACTATGGCTACACCTTC
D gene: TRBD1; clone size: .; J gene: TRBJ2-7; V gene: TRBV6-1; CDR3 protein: CASRTGTGLSYEQYF; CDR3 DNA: TGTGCCAGCAGGACCGGGACAGGGTTATCCTACGAGCAGTACTTC
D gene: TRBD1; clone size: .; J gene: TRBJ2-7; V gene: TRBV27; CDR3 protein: CASRLGQGRQYF; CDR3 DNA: TGTGCCAGCAGATTAGGACAGGGTAGGCAGTACTTC
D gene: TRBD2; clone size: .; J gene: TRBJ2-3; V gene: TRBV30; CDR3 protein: CAWSLLAGSTDTQYF; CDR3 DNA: TGTGCCTGGAGTCTACTAGCGGGTAGCACAGATACGCAGTATTTT
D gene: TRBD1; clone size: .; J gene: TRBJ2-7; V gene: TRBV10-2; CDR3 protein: CATTGLSYEQYF; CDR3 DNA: TGCGCCACGACAGGGCTTTCCTACGAGCAGTACTTC
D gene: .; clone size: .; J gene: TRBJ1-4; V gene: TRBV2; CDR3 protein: CADGTSNEKLFF; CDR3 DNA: TGTGCCGATGGGACTTCTAATGAAAAACTGTTTTTT
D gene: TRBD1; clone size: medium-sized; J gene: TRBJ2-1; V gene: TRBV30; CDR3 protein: CAWNLGGDEQFF; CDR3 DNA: TGTGCCTGGAACCTAGGGGGCGATGAGCAGTTCTTC
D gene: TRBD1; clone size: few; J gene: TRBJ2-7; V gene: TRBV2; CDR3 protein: CASRYRGPGLYEQYF; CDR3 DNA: TGTGCCAGCAGATACAGGGGCCCGGGCCTCTACGAGCAGTACTTC
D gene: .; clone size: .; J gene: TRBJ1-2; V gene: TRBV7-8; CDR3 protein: CASSLAVNSYGYTF; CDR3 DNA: TGTGCCAGCAGCTTAGCGGTGAACAGCTATGGCTACACCTTC
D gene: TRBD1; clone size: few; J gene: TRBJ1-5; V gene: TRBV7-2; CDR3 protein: CASSAVPGTGYQPQHF; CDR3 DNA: TGTGCCAGCAGCGCCGTCCCCGGGACAGGCTATCAGCCCCAGCATTTT
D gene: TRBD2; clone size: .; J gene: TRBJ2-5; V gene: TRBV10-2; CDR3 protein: CASSGSSGAPETQYF; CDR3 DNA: TGCGCCAGCAGTGGGTCTAGCGGGGCACCAGAGACCCAGTACTTC
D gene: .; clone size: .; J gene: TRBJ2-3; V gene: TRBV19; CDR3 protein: CASSIASSGSDTQYF; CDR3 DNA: TGTGCCAGTAGTATAGCGTCAAGCGGGTCAGATACGCAGTATTTT
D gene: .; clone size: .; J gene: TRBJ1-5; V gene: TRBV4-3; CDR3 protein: CASSQDRGGGQPQHF; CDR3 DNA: TGCGCCAGCAGCCAAGATCGGGGGGGAGGTCAGCCCCAGCATTTT
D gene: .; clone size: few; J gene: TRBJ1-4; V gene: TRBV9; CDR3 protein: CASSVGAGNEKLFF; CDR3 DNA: TGTGCCAGCAGCGTTGGGGCGGGGAATGAAAAACTGTTTTTT
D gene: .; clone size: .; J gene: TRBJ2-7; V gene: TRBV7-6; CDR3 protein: CASSLEASNTPSEQYF; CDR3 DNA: TGTGCCAGCAGCTTGGAGGCTAGTAATACTCCCTCCGAGCAGTACTTC
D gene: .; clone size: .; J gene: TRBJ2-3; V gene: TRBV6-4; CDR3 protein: CASSDDPLRMQYF; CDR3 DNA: TGTGCCAGCAGTGACGATCCCCTCAGGATGCAGTATTTT
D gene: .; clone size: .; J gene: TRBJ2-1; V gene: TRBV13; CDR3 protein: CASSLAPGGGGSEQFF; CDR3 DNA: TGTGCCAGCAGCTTAGCCCCGGGTGGCGGGGGCAGTGAGCAGTTCTTC
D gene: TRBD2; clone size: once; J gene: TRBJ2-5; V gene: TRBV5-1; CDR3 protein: CASSLWTSGSREETQYF; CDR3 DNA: TGCGCCAGCAGCTTGTGGACTAGCGGGAGTAGGGAAGAGACCCAGTACTTC
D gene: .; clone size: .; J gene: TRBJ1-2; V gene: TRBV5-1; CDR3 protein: CASSRGGDSGYTF; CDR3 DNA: TGCGCCAGCAGTCGGGGAGGGGATTCGGGCTACACCTTC
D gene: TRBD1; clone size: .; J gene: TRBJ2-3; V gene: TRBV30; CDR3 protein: CAWGLGGGTDTQYF; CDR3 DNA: TGTGCCTGGGGGCTAGGGGGCGGCACAGATACGCAGTATTTT
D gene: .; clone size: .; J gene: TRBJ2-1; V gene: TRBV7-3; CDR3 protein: CASSLYDNEQFF; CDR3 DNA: TGTGCCAGCAGCTTATATGACAATGAGCAGTTCTTC
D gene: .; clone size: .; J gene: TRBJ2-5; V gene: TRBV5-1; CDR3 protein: CASSFPASETQYF; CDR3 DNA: TGCGCCAGCAGCTTCCCAGCGTCGGAGACCCAGTACTTC
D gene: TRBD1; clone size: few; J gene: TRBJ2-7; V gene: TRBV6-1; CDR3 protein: CASTPGQGDEQYF; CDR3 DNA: TGTGCCAGCACACCTGGACAGGGTGACGAGCAGTACTTC
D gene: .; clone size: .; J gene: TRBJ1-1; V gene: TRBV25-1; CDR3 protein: CASRFGQSTEAFF; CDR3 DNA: TGTGCCAGCCGTTTCGGACAGAGCACTGAAGCTTTCTTT
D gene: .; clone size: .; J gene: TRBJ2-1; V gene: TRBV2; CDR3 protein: CASQSGPYNEQFF; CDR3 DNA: TGTGCCAGCCAGAGCGGGCCTTACAATGAGCAGTTCTTC
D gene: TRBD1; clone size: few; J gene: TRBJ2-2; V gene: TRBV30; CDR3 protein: CAWSVFRDRGLANTGELFF; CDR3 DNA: TGTGCCTGGAGTGTATTCCGGGACAGGGGTTTGGCGAACACCGGGGAGCTGTTTTTT
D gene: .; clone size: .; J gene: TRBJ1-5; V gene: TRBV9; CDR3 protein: CASSVGGVDQPQHF; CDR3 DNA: TGTGCCAGCAGCGTAGGAGGAGTCGATCAGCCCCAGCATTTT
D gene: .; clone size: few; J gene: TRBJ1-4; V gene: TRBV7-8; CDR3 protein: CASSLVGGAAFNEKLFF; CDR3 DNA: TGTGCCAGCAGCTTAGTAGGGGGGGCAGCCTTTAATGAAAAACTGTTTTTT
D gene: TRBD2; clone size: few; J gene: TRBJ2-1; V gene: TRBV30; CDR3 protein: CAWGTSGRRSPNNEQFF; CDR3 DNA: TGTGCCTGGGGGACTAGCGGGAGGCGAAGCCCCAACAATGAGCAGTTCTTC
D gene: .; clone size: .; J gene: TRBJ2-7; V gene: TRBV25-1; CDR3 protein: CASSSYVSAENEQYF; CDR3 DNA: TGTGCCAGCAGTTCGTATGTATCGGCGGAGAACGAGCAGTACTTC
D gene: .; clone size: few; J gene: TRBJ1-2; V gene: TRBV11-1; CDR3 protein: CASSAGIRYGYTF; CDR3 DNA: TGTGCCAGCAGCGCAGGGATTAGGTATGGCTACACCTTC
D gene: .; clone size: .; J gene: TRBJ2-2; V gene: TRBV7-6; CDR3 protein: CASSLASGTSAFGELFF; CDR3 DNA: TGTGCCAGCAGCTTAGCTAGCGGAACCTCAGCTTTCGGGGAGCTGTTTTTT
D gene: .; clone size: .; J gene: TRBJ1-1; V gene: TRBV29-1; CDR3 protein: CSVGETWSTEAFF; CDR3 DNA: TGCAGCGTCGGGGAAACTTGGAGCACTGAAGCTTTCTTT
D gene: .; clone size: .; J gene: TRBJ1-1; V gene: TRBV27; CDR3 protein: CASSFEWNTEAFF; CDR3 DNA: TGTGCCAGCAGTTTCGAGTGGAACACTGAAGCTTTCTTT
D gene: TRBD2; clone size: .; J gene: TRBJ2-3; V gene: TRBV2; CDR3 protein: CASSEGSGRVADTQYF; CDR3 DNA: TGTGCCAGCAGTGAGGGTAGCGGGAGGGTAGCAGATACGCAGTATTTT
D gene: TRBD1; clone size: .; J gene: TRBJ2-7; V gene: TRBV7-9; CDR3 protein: CASSLGGTVYEQYF; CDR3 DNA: TGTGCCAGCAGCTTAGGGGGGACAGTCTACGAGCAGTACTTC
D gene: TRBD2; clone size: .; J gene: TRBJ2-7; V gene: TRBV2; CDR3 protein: CASTRVAGVYHEQYF; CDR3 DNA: TGTGCCAGCACGAGGGTAGCGGGAGTCTACCACGAGCAGTACTTC
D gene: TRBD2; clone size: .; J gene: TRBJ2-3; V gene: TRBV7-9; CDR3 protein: CASSLEGRETDTQYF; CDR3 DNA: TGTGCCAGCAGCTTAGAGGGGCGGGAGACCGATACGCAGTATTTT
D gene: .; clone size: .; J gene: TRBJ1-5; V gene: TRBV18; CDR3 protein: CASSAKEGSAQHF; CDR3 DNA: TGTGCCAGCTCAGCCAAGGAGGGATCAGCCCAGCATTTT